These 28 T cell receptor beta chains were sequenced from one sample in a study of shared clonotypes between healthy human individuals. The protocol was immunoSEQ multiplex PCR, while the TCRdb copy is restricted to in-frame clones and leaves out a portion. The sample lists 2 million to 3 million clones, 93% occurring once. The specimen was naive CD4+ T cells from PBMCs. Subset in this sample: CD45RA+ positively selected. The origin of the receptors is a man in his late teens or twenties in good health. Some clones in this sample may be carry-over from other donors' samples.

The V and J genes are TRBV28 and TRBJ2-7; TRBD1 matches 8 bases. The V and J ends lost 2 bases and 6 bases, in that order; junction bases with no gene match: 6. CDR1 is MDHEN, CDR2 SYDVKM, per germline. This CDR3 has 14 residues. For the CDR3, the DNA is TGTGCCAGCAGTTTAGTGCAGGGGGCCGGCGAGCAGTACTTC. Amino acid sequence: CASSLVQGAGEQYF.

This clone was detected only once. The rearrangement links TRBV28 to TRBJ2-7, with D possibly TRBD2 on 7 matching bases. The CDR3 consists of 13 residues. Germline V lookup: CDR1 MDHEN, CDR2 SYDVKM. Trimming took 6 bases from V and 5 from J, leaving 14 bases between them. Here the CDR3 DNA reads TGTGCCAGCAGAGAGGGGGGGCAAAACGAGCAGTACTTC. It specifies CASREGGQNEQYF.

The chain uses TRBV7-2 and TRBJ2-1, with 7 positions matching TRBD1. Germline V gene data show CDR1 as SGHTA and CDR2 as FQGNSA. The CDR3 runs 15 residues. J gave up 4 bases and V 1 base, and 4 bases lay outside the gene matches. The CDR3 DNA sequence: TGTGCCAGCAGCTTAGGGTGGACAGGATACAATGAGCAGTTCTTC. This encodes CASSLGWTGYNEQFF.

V and J are TRBV5-4 and TRBJ2-7; the D call may be TRBD1 or TRBD2 (5 bases each). The CDR3 is 15 residues long. V was clipped by 1 base and J by 2 bases, with 13 bases between them. Germline loops: CDR1 SGHNT, CDR2 YYREEE (reference sequence). In nucleotides, the CDR3 is TGTGCCAGCAGCTTGAGGGCTAGGGGAGCCTACGAGCAGTACTTC. It specifies CASSLRARGAYEQYF.

This chain joins TRBV9 and TRBJ2-3; D perhaps matches TRBD2 (5 bases). V was cut by 7 bases and J by 3 bases, with 9 bases left in between. The CDR3 sequence is 12 residues long. Germline CDR1 and CDR2: SGDLS and YYNGEE. The CDR3 region is CASGVATDTQYF. The CDR3 coding sequence is TGTGCCAGCGGGGTAGCGACAGATACGCAGTATTTT.

The J gene is TRBJ2-6, the V gene TRBV9; TRBD2 agrees at 7 bases. Germline V gene lookup returns CDR1 SGDLS and CDR2 YYNGEE. J gave up 0 bases and V 2 bases, and 8 bases lay outside the gene matches. The length of the CDR3 is 18 residues. The DNA of the CDR3 is TGTGCCAGCAGCGTCGGGCTAGCGGACACCTCTGGGGCCAACGTCCTGACTTTC. It yields the protein CASSVGLADTSGANVLTF.

This rearrangement joins TRBV5-4 to TRBJ2-2; D is unclear. Germline values: CDR1 SGHNT, CDR2 YYREEE (reference sequence). The CDR3 runs to 14 residues. The germline V and J ends were trimmed by 0 bases and 3 bases, with 6 bases remaining between them. The CDR3 spells CASSLGTHTGELFF. The CDR3 nucleotides read TGTGCCAGCAGCTTGGGCACACACACCGGGGAGCTGTTTTTT.

The V gene is TRBV5-1, the J gene TRBJ2-1, with D tentatively TRBD1 (6 bases). V lost 1 base to trimming and J lost 1 base, with 9 bases between them. The CDR3 has 15 residues. Germline-derived CDR1 and CDR2 are SGHRS and YFSETQ. CDR3: CASSLKRGSYNEQFF. The DNA for the CDR3 is TGCGCCAGCAGCTTGAAGAGGGGGTCCTACAATGAGCAGTTCTTC. The full variable domain, rest sourced from reference TRBV5-1 and TRBJ2-1, is KAGVTQTPRYLIKTRGQQVTLSCSPISGHRSVSWYQQTPGQGLQFLFEYFSETQRNKGNFPGRFSGRQFSNSRSEMNVSTLELGDSALYLCASSLKRGSYNEQFFGPGTRLTVL.

This chain uses TRBV18 with TRBJ2-7; 9 nucleotides line up with TRBD1. CDR1 and CDR2 (germline): KGHSH, LQKENI. The CDR3 has 15 residues. V lost 3 bases to trimming and J lost 5 bases; unmatched junction nucleotides: 8. The CDR3 protein is CASSPPGQGFNEQYF. CDR3 DNA sequence: TGTGCCAGCTCACCCCCGGGACAGGGTTTCAACGAGCAGTACTTC.

V usage is TRBV5-4 and J usage is TRBJ1-2, with 8 positions matching TRBD1. V lost 0 bases to trimming and J lost 4 bases; unmatched junction nucleotides: 5. Germline V gene sequence: CDR1 SGHNT, CDR2 YYREEE (reference sequence). The CDR3 has 15 residues. For the CDR3, the DNA is TGTGCCAGCAGCTTGGCGGGACAGGAAAGCTATGGCTACACCTTC. As protein: CASSLAGQESYGYTF.

V is TRBV5-1 and J is TRBJ1-3; D is undetermined. The CDR3 is 15 amino acids. CDR1 and CDR2 (germline): SGHRS, YFSETQ. Trimming left V 5 bases short and J 2 bases short, with 14 bases between. For the CDR3, the DNA is TGCGCCAGCAGTCCAGCCGTGGAAACTGGAAACACCATATATTTT. It yields the protein CASSPAVETGNTIYF.

The V and J genes are TRBV5-1 and TRBJ2-6; 11 nucleotides align to TRBD1. Trimming removed 4 bases from V and 2 bases from J; junction bases left unmatched: 8. The V gene's germline CDR1 is SGHRS and CDR2 YFSETQ. This CDR3 contains 18 residues. The CDR3 coding sequence is TGCGCCAGCAGCACCGGACAGGGGGCGTTTACTGGGGCCAACGTCCTGACTTTC. Its protein is CASSTGQGAFTGANVLTF. Looking up the rest from reference TRBV5-1 and TRBJ2-6 gives the full variable domain: KAGVTQTPRYLIKTRGQQVTLSCSPISGHRSVSWYQQTPGQGLQFLFEYFSETQRNKGNFPGRFSGRQFSNSRSEMNVSTLELGDSALYLCASSTGQGAFTGANVLTFGAGSRLTVL.

This chain links TRBV15 with TRBJ2-1; D assignment may be TRBD1 or TRBD2 (5 bases each). The CDR3 is 15 amino acids. Trimming took off 3 bases at V and 4 bases at J, with 13 bases between the two ends. Germline assignment: CDR1 LNHNV and CDR2 YYDKDF (reference sequence). The CDR3 coding sequence is TGTGCCACCAGCAGGAGGGGCGGAACGTACAATGAGCAGTTCTTC. It is translated as CATSRRGGTYNEQFF.

The chain is built from TRBV29-1 and TRBJ1-2, with TRBD1 matching over 7 bases. The CDR3 runs to 14 residues. CDR1 SQVTM and CDR2 ANQGSEA come from the germline V gene. V dropped 7 bases and J dropped 0; count of bases not matched to a gene: 8. CDR3 amino acids: CSAFGGQPNYGYTF. CDR3 coding DNA: TGCAGCGCTTTCGGGGGACAGCCTAACTATGGCTACACCTTC.

This sequence joins TRBV5-1 and TRBJ2-1; weak D call: TRBD2 (5 bases). V shed 0 bases and J shed 10 bases, with 17 bases lying between them. CDR3 size: 15 residues. Germline CDR1 and CDR2: SGHRS and YFSETQ. CDR3 in DNA: TGCGCCAGCAGCTTGGAGGGAGTCGGGCCCTCGGAGCAGTTCTTC. This translates into CASSLEGVGPSEQFF.

Worth noting for this clone: In the same sample, other DNA sequences code for this CDR3. The chain combines TRBV15 with TRBJ1-2; no clear D. V was pared by 1 base and J by 4 bases, with 4 bases between. Germline V gives CDR1 LNHNV, CDR2 YYDKDF (reference sequence). The CDR3 extends over 12 amino acids. The CDR3 DNA sequence: TGTGCCACCAGCAGAGTTGGCTATGGCTACACCTTC. Its protein product is CATSRVGYGYTF.

The genes are TRBV6-1 and TRBJ2-5; no firm D call. This CDR3 has 13 residues. Per germline, CDR1 MNHNS and CDR2 SASEGT. With 4 bases removed from V and 1 base from J, the gap between germline ends came to 7 bases. In DNA, the CDR3 is TGTGCCAGCAGTGTCCAGCCCCAAGAGACCCAGTACTTC. Encoded protein: CASSVQPQETQYF.

V usage is TRBV28 and J usage is TRBJ2-6; no clear D gene. Trimming stripped 3 bases from V and 2 bases from J, with 11 bases between. CDR1 is MDHEN, CDR2 SYDVKM, per germline. The CDR3 totals 16 residues. The CDR3 spells CASSLIRVAGANVLTF. In DNA form, the CDR3 reads TGTGCCAGCAGTTTGATTCGTGTTGCTGGGGCCAACGTCCTGACTTTC.

V and J are TRBV25-1 and TRBJ1-5, with TRBD1 identical over 9 bases. The CDR3 spans 13 residues. Per the germline V gene, CDR1 is MGHDK and CDR2 is SYGVNS. With 4 bases clipped from V and 6 bases from J, the junction kept 1 base outside the gene matches. The CDR3 nucleotides are TGTGCCAGCAGTGCGACAGGGGGTCAGCCCCAGCATTTT. This encodes CASSATGGQPQHF.

V usage is TRBV7-9 and J usage is TRBJ2-1, with unresolved D. Looked up from germline, CDR1 is SEHNR and CDR2 is FQNEAQ (reference sequence). V dropped 0 bases and J dropped 7 bases, with 10 bases sitting between them. This CDR3 has 14 residues. CDR3 sequence (DNA): TGTGCCAGCAGCTTAGCTGCTCACCCAAATGAGCAGTTCTTC. Translation gives CASSLAAHPNEQFF.

Notes on this clone: The sample has other DNA sequences that encode this CDR3 too. J is TRBJ2-3 and V is TRBV9, with D tentatively TRBD1 (5 bases). Looked up from germline, CDR1 is SGDLS and CDR2 is YYNGEE. The CDR3 is 12 residues long. Trimming removed 1 base at V and 6 bases at J, with 6 bases between. The CDR3 here is CASSVSGDTQYF. The CDR3, as DNA: TGTGCCAGCAGCGTATCAGGGGATACGCAGTATTTT.

The chain uses TRBV5-6 and TRBJ2-1; D gene uncertain. Trimming cost V 0 bases and J 4 bases, with 8 bases left between them. This CDR3 has 14 residues. Germline V lookup: CDR1 SGHDT, CDR2 YYEEEE. The CDR3 DNA reads TGTGCCAGCAGCTTGGTCGGGTTGTACAATGAGCAGTTCTTC. This translates into CASSLVGLYNEQFF.

About this clone itself: The sample contains more than one DNA sequence encoding this CDR3. This sequence joins TRBV5-1 and TRBJ2-3; weak D call: TRBD2 (5 bases). V was cut by 0 bases and J by 0 bases, with 5 bases left in between. This CDR3 is built from 14 residues. CDR1 and CDR2 (germline): SGHRS, YFSETQ. CDR3 sequence (DNA): TGCGCCAGCAGCTTGGGGGAGAGCACAGATACGCAGTATTTT. Protein: CASSLGESTDTQYF.

The CDR3 DNA reads TGTGCCAGCAGCCGTGCCGGGACTAGTTGGAATGAGCAGTTCTTC. This encodes CASSRAGTSWNEQFF. The chain uses TRBV7-2 and TRBJ2-1, with 8 bases fitting TRBD2. The CDR3 extends over 15 amino acids. Per the germline V gene, CDR1 is SGHTA and CDR2 is FQGNSA. With 5 bases clipped from V and 7 bases from J, the junction kept 10 bases outside the gene matches.

The CDR3 loop is CASSGNRGRSEAFF. Written as DNA, the CDR3 is TGTGCCAGCAGCGGCAATCGGGGGCGAAGTGAAGCTTTCTTT. The rearrangement uses TRBV6-1 and TRBJ1-1; tentative D call: TRBD1 (6 bases). The length of the CDR3 is 14 residues. Trimming cost V 6 bases and J 7 bases, with 18 bases left between them. Germline CDR1 MNHNS, CDR2 SASEGT.

The gene calls are TRBV28 and TRBJ2-3; 10 bases match TRBD2. CDR3 size: 17 residues. Germline V gives CDR1 MDHEN, CDR2 SYDVKM. V shed 1 base, J shed 1 base, and the junction held 5 bases outside the gene matches. CDR3 residues: CASSLLSSGRRTDTQYF. DNA for the CDR3: TGTGCCAGCAGTTTATTATCTAGCGGGAGACGCACAGATACGCAGTATTTT.

This clone was recorded a few times. The chain uses TRBV2 and TRBJ1-1; no definite D call. V lost 5 bases and J lost 1, with 5 bases in between. Germline V gene lookup returns CDR1 SNHLY and CDR2 FYNNEI. The CDR3 has 12 amino acids. For the CDR3, the DNA is TGTGCCAGCAGTACCAAGAACACTGAAGCTTTCTTT. Translating it yields CASSTKNTEAFF. Complete variable domain (other parts from reference TRBV2 and TRBJ1-1): EPEVTQTPSHQVTQMGQEVILRCVPISNHLYFYWYRQILGQKVEFLVSFYNNEISEKSEIFDDQFSVERPDGSNFTLKIRSTKLEDSAMYFCASSTKNTEAFFGQGTRLTVV.

The V gene is TRBV6-1, the J gene TRBJ2-3; D uncertain. CDR3 size: 15 residues. Per germline, CDR1 MNHNS and CDR2 SASEGT. Trimming took 1 base from V and 3 from J, leaving 11 bases between them. CDR3 region: CASSEVVIPTDTQYF. The CDR3, as DNA: TGTGCCAGCAGTGAAGTTGTTATTCCTACAGATACGCAGTATTTT.